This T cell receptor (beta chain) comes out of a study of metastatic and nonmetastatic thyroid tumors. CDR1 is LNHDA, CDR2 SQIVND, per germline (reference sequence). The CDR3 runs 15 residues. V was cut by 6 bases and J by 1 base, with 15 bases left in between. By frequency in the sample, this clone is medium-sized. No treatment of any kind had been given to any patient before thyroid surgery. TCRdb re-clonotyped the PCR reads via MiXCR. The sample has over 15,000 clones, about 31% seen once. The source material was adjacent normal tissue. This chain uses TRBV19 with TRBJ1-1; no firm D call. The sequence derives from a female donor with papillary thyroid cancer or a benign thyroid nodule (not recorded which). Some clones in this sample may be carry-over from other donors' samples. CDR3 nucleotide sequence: TGTGCCAGTAGCCCCCGTAAAGGTGGGAACACTGAAGCTTTCTTT. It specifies CASSPRKGGNTEAFF.